This paragraph covers one T cell receptor (beta chain) sequence. The data belong to a study of tumor-infiltrating lymphocytes in localized non-small cell lung cancer. The wider study: Some samples were collected after neoadjuvant chemotherapy; smokers, never-smokers and several histologies were included.

The CDR3 runs 16 residues. Germline V CDR1 and CDR2: LGHNA, YSLEER. V dropped 3 bases and J dropped 5 bases, with 19 bases sitting between them. The table came from immunoSEQ multiplex PCR; TCRdb's copy has only in-frame clones and leaves some out. The sample carries tens of thousands of clones, approximately 85% recorded once. This sequence originates from a human donor with non-small cell lung cancer. This sequence joins TRBV4-3 and TRBJ1-1; perhaps TRBD1 as D (5 bases). Sequences were obtained from lung tumor tissue. The CDR3 loop reads CASSQGPDTRLTEAFF. The CDR3 DNA follows: TGCGCCAGCAGCCAGGGACCCGACACGAGGTTAACTGAAGCTTTCTTT.